Listed here are 9 T cell receptor beta chains from one sample, sequenced in a study of shared clonotypes between healthy human individuals. Using immunoSEQ multiplex PCR, the repertoire was profiled, and TCRdb retains in-frame clones only, with some absent. The sample has roughly 2.4 million clones; approximately 96% are singletons. Sequencing input: naive CD4+ T cells sorted from blood. This sample's subset: CD45RA+ positively selected. The source is a man aged 18 to 29 in good health.

This chain joins TRBV10-1 and TRBJ2-5, with a weak D call TRBD2 (5 bases). CDR1 and CDR2 from the germline V gene are WNHNN and SYGVQD (reference sequence). The V end was cut by 5 bases, the J end by 5 bases, with 15 bases between. The CDR3 totals 14 residues. The CDR3 loop is CASSSSGKEETQYF. CDR3 nucleotide sequence: TGCGCCAGCAGTTCATCCGGGAAGGAGGAGACCCAGTACTTC.

The chain combines TRBV27 with TRBJ1-1; no clear D. V lost 4 bases, J lost 0 bases, and 18 bases lay in between. Germline V gives CDR1 MNHEY, CDR2 SMNVEV (reference sequence). The CDR3 contains 17 residues. For the CDR3, the DNA is TGTGCCAGCAGTTCCCGAGGTCGGGAGGGTATGAACACTGAAGCTTTCTTT. This gives the protein CASSSRGREGMNTEAFF.

The chain couples TRBV19 to TRBJ2-2; possible D gene TRBD2, 6 bases. Germline CDR1 LNHDA, CDR2 SQIVND (reference sequence). The CDR3 spans 16 residues. V was pared by 8 bases and J by 6 bases, with 22 bases between. The CDR3, as DNA: TGTGCCAGTGACGGGGGATGGGGCGCATTACCCGGGGAGCTGTTTTTT. This codes for CASDGGWGALPGELFF.

Only one count was recorded for this clone. The rearrangement joins TRBV30 to TRBJ1-5; D perhaps matches TRBD1 (5 bases). This CDR3 spans 14 amino acids. From germline, CDR1 is GTSNPN and CDR2 SVGIG (reference sequence). Between the trimmed V and J ends, which lost 0 bases and 4 bases, there was a span of 10 bases. Here the CDR3 reads CAWSVQAPNQPQHF. The CDR3 nucleotides are TGTGCCTGGAGTGTACAGGCACCAAATCAGCCCCAGCATTTT.

The rearrangement uses TRBV18 and TRBJ2-1; a possible D gene is TRBD2 (6 bases). Germline assignment: CDR1 KGHSH and CDR2 LQKENI. The CDR3 covers 13 residues. V gave up 3 bases and J gave up 6 bases, with 9 bases separating them. CDR3 sequence reads: CASSPLASNEQFF. The CDR3 coding sequence is TGTGCCAGCTCACCTCTAGCGAGCAATGAGCAGTTCTTC. The entire variable domain, with the rest obtained from reference TRBV18 and TRBJ2-1, is as follows: NAGVMQNPRHLVRRRGQEARLRCSPMKGHSHVYWYRQLPEEGLKFMVYLQKENIIDESGMPKERFSAEFPKEGPSILRIQQVVRGDSAAYFCASSPLASNEQFFGPGTRLTVL.

The V gene is TRBV6-5, the J gene TRBJ2-7; TRBD1 matches at 10 bases. V trimming: 6 bases; J trimming: 3 bases; junction bases outside the gene matches: 5. The CDR3 is made up of 14 amino acids. Germline V gene sequence: CDR1 MNHEY, CDR2 SVGAGI. CDR3 sequence reads: CASRRGQGNYEQYF. The CDR3 DNA sequence: TGTGCCAGCAGAAGGGGACAGGGGAACTACGAGCAGTACTTC.

Concerning this clone itself: The sample holds other DNA sequences that translate to the same CDR3. The chain recombines TRBV5-1 with TRBJ2-7; 10 bases line up with TRBD1. The length of the CDR3 is 14 residues. Germline lookup yields CDR1 SGHRS and CDR2 YFSETQ. V lost 3 bases, J lost 3 bases, and 3 bases stayed unmatched. The CDR3 DNA sequence: TGCGCCAGCAGCTCCGGGACAGGGGTCTACGAGCAGTACTTC. Protein sequence: CASSSGTGVYEQYF. Using reference TRBV5-1 and TRBJ2-7 for the parts outside the CDR3, the full variable domain is KAGVTQTPRYLIKTRGQQVTLSCSPISGHRSVSWYQQTPGQGLQFLFEYFSETQRNKGNFPGRFSGRQFSNSRSEMNVSTLELGDSALYLCASSSGTGVYEQYFGPGTRLTVT.

As to this clone: Other DNA sequences in the same sample also yield this CDR3. The chain recombines TRBV11-2 with TRBJ2-7; possible D gene TRBD2, 6 bases. Germline CDR1 and CDR2: SGHAT and FQNNGV. Trimming left V 1 base short and J 3 bases short, with 10 bases between. This CDR3 spans 14 amino acids. This CDR3 is CASSLVSGNYEQYF. The CDR3 DNA sequence: TGTGCCAGCAGCTTAGTTAGCGGAAACTACGAGCAGTACTTC.

As for this clone: At the DNA level, this CDR3 is encoded by other sequences in the same sample as well. The chain recombines TRBV11-2 with TRBJ2-7; no definite D call. CDR3 length: 11 residues. The germline CDR1 and CDR2 sequences are SGHAT and FQNNGV. V dropped 0 bases and J dropped 7 bases, with 4 bases sitting between them. CDR3 loop: CASSLDSEQYF. Here the CDR3 DNA reads TGTGCCAGCAGCTTAGATTCAGAGCAGTACTTC.